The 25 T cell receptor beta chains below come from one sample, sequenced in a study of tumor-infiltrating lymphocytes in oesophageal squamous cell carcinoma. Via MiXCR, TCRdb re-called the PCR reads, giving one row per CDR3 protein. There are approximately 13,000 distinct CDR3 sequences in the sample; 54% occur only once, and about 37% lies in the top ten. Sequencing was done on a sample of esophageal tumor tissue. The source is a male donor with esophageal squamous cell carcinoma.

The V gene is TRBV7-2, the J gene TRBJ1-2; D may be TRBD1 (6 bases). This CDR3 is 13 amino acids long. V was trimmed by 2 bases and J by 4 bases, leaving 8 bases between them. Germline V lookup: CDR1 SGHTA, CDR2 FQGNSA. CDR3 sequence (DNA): TGTGCCAGCAGCTTACAGGACAGCTATGGCTACACCTTC. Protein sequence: CASSLQDSYGYTF.

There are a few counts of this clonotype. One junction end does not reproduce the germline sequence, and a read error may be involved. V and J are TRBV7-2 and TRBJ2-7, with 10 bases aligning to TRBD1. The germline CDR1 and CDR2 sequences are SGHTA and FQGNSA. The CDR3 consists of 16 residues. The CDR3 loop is CASSLGGQGNTGELYF. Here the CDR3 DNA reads TGTGCCAGCAGCTTAGGGGGACAGGGGAACACCGGGGAGCTGTACTTC.

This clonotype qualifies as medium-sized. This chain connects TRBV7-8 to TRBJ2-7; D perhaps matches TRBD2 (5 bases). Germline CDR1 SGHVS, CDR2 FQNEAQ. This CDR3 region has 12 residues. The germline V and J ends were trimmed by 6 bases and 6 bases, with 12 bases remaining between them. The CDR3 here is CASRLEAGEQYF. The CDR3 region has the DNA TGTGCCAGCAGGTTGGAGGCGGGCGAGCAGTACTTC.

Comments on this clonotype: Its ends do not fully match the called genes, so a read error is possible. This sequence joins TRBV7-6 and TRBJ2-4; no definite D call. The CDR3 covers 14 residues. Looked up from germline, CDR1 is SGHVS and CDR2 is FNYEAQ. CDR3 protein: CASSLDLWDSPLHF. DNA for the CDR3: TGTGCCAGCAGCTTGGACCTTTGGGATTCACCCCTCCACTTC.

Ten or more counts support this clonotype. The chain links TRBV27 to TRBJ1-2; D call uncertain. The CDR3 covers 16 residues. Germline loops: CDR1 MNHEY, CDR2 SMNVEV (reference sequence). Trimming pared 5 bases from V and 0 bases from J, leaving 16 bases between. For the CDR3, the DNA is TGTGCCAGCAGTCCCCGGCGGAGCCCGACTAACTATGGCTACACCTTC. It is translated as CASSPRRSPTNYGYTF.

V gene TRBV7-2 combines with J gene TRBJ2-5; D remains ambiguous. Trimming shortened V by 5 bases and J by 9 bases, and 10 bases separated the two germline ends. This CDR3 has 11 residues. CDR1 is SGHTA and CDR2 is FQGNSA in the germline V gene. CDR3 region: CASSQRQAQYF. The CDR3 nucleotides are TGTGCCAGCAGCCAAAGGCAGGCCCAGTACTTC.

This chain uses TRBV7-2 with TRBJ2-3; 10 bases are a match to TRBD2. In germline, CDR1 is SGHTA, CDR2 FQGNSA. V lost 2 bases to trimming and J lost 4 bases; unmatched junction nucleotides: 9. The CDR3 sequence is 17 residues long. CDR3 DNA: TGTGCCAGCAGCTTAAACCCTAGCGGGAGAGGCCCAGATACGCAGTATTTT. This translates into CASSLNPSGRGPDTQYF.

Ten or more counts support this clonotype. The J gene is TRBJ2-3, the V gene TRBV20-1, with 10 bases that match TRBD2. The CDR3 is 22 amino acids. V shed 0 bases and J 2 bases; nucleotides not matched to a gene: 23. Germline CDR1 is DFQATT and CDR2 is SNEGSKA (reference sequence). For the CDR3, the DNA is TGCAGTGCTAGAGATGGGTGGGGGTATCTAGCGGGAGAGGGCTGGGTCACAGATACGCAGTATTTT. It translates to CSARDGWGYLAGEGWVTDTQYF.

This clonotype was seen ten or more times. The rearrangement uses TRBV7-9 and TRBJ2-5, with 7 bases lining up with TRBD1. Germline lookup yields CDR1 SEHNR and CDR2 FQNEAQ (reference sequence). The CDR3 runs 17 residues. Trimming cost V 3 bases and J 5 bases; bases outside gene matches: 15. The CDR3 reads CASSFSTGTEGRETQYF. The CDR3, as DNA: TGTGCCAGCAGCTTCTCTACCGGGACAGAGGGGCGGGAGACCCAGTACTTC.

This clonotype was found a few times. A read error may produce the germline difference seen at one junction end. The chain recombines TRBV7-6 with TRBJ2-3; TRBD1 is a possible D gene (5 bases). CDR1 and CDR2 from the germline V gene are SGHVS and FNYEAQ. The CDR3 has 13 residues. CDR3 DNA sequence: TGTGCTAGCAGCGCCTCAGGGACAGATACGCAGTATTTT. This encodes CASSASGTDTQYF.

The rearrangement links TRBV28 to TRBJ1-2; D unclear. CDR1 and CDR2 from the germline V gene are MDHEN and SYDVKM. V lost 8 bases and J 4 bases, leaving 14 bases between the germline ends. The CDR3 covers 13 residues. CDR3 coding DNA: TGTGCCAGCCGGAGGATATCTAGCTATGGCTACACCTTC. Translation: CASRRISSYGYTF.

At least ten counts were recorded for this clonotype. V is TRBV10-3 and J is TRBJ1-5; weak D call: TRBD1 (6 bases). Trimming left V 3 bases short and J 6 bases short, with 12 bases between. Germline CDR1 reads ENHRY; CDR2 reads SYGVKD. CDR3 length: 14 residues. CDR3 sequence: CAISEGEGGQPQHF. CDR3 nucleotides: TGTGCCATCAGTGAAGGGGAGGGGGGTCAGCCCCAGCATTTT.

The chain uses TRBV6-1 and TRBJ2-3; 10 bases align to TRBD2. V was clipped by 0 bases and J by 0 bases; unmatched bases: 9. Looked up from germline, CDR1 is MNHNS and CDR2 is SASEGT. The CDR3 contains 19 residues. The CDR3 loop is CASSEARLAGATSTDTQYF. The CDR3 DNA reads TGTGCCAGCAGTGAAGCTCGGCTAGCGGGAGCCACTAGCACAGATACGCAGTATTTT.

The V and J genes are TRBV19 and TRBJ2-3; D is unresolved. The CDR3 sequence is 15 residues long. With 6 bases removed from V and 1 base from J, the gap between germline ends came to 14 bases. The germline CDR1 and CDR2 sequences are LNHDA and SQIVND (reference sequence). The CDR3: CASRDRAHGTDTQYF. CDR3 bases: TGTGCCAGTAGGGATCGGGCACACGGCACAGATACGCAGTATTTT.

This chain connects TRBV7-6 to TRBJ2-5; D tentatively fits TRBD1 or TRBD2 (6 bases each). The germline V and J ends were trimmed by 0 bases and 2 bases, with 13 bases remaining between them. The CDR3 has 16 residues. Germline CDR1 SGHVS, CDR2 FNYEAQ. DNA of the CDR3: TGTGCCAGCAGCTTAGCGGGGGGCGTCCTTCAAGAGACCCAGTACTTC. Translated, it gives CASSLAGGVLQETQYF.

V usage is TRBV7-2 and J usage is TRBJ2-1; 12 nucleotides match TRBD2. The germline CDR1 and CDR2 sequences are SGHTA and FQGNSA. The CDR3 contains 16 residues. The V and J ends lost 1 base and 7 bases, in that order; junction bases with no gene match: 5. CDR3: CASSLGRLAGANEQFF. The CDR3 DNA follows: TGTGCCAGCAGCTTAGGAAGACTAGCGGGAGCGAATGAGCAGTTCTTC.

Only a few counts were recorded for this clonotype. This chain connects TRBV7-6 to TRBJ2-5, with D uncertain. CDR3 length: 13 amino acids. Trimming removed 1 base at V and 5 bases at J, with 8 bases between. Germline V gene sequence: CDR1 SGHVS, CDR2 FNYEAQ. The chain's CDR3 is CASSLGPDETQYF. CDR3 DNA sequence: TGTGCCAGCAGCTTAGGCCCGGATGAGACCCAGTACTTC.

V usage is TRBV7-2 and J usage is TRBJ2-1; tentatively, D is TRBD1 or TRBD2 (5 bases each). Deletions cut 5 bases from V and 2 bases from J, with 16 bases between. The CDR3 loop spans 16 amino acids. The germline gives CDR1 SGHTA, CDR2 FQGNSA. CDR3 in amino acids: CASSGRGDPAYNEQFF. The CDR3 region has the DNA TGTGCCAGCAGCGGACGAGGGGACCCGGCCTACAATGAGCAGTTCTTC.

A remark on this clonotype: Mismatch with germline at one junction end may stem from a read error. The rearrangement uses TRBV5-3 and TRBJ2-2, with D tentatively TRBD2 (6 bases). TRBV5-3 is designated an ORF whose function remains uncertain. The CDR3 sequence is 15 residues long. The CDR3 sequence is CASSLDYLNTGELFF. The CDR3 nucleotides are TGTGCCAGCAGCTTGGACTACCTGAACACCGGGGAGCTGTTTTTT.

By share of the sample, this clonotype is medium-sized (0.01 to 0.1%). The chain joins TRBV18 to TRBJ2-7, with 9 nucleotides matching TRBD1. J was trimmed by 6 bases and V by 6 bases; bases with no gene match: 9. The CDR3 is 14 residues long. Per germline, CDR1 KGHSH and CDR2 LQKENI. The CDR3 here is CASSRDRASLEQYF. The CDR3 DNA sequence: TGTGCCAGCTCTCGGGACAGGGCGTCTCTCGAGCAGTACTTC.

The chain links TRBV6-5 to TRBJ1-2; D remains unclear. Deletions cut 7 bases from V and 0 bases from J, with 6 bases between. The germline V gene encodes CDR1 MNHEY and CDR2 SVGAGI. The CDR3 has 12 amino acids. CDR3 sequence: CASTAANYGYTF. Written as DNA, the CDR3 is TGTGCCAGCACGGCAGCTAACTATGGCTACACCTTC.

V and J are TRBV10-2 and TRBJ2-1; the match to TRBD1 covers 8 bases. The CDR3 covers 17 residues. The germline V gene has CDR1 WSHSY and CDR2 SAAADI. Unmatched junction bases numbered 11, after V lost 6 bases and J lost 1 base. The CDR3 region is CASRGTGGVGSYNEQFF. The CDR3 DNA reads TGCGCCAGCAGAGGGACAGGTGGGGTTGGGTCCTACAATGAGCAGTTCTTC.

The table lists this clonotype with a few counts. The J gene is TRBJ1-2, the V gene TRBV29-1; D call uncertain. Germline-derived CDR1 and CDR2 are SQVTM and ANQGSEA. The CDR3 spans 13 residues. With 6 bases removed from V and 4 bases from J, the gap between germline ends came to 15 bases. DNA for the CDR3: TGCAGCGTGGACGGATACACTCGCTATGGCTACACCTTC. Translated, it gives CSVDGYTRYGYTF.

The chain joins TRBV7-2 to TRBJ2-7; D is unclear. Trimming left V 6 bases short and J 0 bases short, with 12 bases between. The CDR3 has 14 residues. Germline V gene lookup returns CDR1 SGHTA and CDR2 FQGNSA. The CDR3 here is CASSRRSGSYEQYF. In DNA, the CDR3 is TGTGCCAGCAGTCGGAGATCGGGCTCCTACGAGCAGTACTTC.

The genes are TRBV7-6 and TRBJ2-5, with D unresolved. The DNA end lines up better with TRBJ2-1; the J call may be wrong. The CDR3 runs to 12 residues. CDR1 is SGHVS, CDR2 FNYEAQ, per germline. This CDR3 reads CASSLGVDEQFF. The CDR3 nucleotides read TGTGCCAGCAGCTTAGGGGTGGATGAGCAGTTCTTC.